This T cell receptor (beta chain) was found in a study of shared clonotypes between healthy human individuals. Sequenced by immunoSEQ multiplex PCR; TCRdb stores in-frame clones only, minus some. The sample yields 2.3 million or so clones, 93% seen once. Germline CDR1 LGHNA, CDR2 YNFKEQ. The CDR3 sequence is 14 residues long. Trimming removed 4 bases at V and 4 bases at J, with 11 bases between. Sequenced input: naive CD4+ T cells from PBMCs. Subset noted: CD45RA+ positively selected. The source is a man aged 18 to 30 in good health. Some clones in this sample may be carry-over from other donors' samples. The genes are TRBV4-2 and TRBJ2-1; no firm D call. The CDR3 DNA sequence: TGTGCCAGCAGCCGGCCAGCGCCTTACAATGAGCAGTTCTTC. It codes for CASSRPAPYNEQFF.